Sequencing of this T cell receptor (beta chain) was carried out in a study of blood T cells in healthy people across ages. The authors ran a second PCR of 7 to 11 cycles using a sample-barcoded 5' primer and a J-beta primer mix. Using its own MiXCR run on the 5' RACE reads, TCRdb lists one record per CDR3 protein. The table records roughly 650,000 distinct CDR3 sequences, less than 40% of them present only once. This CDR3 spans 13 amino acids. The germline V gene encodes CDR1 SGHRS and CDR2 YFSETQ. This clonotype was seen a few times. This may stem from a read error, because a much larger clone lies one nucleotide away.

Sequences were obtained from blood. The receptor's source is an elderly woman in good health. The chain uses TRBV5-1 and TRBJ1-2, with D tentatively TRBD1 (6 bases). CDR3 nucleotide sequence: TGCGCCAGCGGCTTGGAGGACAGCTATGGCTACACCTTC. Its protein is CASGLEDSYGYTF.